This entry lists 23 T cell receptor beta chains sequenced from one sample in a study of cytomegalovirus exposure and HLA in healthy donors. PCR involved 60 Vbeta and 13 Jbeta primers. Data came from immunoSEQ multiplex PCR; TCRdb stores just in-frame clones and leaves some out. The top ten clones hold under 0.85% of a sample with under 250,000 clones, 65% to 85% of them seen once. The specimen was PBMCs. The receptors stem from a boy aged 2 to 10 in good health and CMV-seronegative.

This clone has just a few counts. J is TRBJ1-4 and V is TRBV5-1; no reliable D call. The germline V gene encodes CDR1 SGHRS and CDR2 YFSETQ. Between the trimmed V and J ends, which lost 2 bases and 2 bases, there was a span of 16 bases. CDR3 length equals 17 residues. The CDR3 is CASSLRRAGGTNEKLFF. The CDR3, as DNA: TGCGCCAGCAGCTTACGGCGAGCAGGCGGGACTAATGAAAAACTGTTTTTT.

For this clone: In the same sample, other DNA sequences code for this CDR3. This chain connects TRBV5-1 to TRBJ2-5, with 8 bases aligning to TRBD2. The CDR3 spans 13 residues. V was clipped by 0 bases and J by 5 bases; unmatched bases: 0. Germline loops: CDR1 SGHRS, CDR2 YFSETQ. CDR3 protein: CASSLASGETQYF. CDR3 DNA: TGCGCCAGCAGCTTGGCTAGCGGGGAGACCCAGTACTTC.

V and J are TRBV5-4 and TRBJ2-7; TRBD2 agrees at 10 bases. J gave up 6 bases and V 4 bases, and 7 bases lay outside the gene matches. CDR1 is SGHNT, CDR2 YYREEE, per germline (reference sequence). The CDR3 consists of 14 residues. The CDR3, as DNA: TGTGCCAGCAGCCCCGTCCGGACTAGCGGCGAGCAGTACTTC. Encoded protein: CASSPVRTSGEQYF.

The V call is TRBV7-8, the J call TRBJ2-7; 11 positions agree with TRBD2. V gave up 0 bases and J gave up 2 bases; unmatched junction bases: 3. The germline V gene encodes CDR1 SGHVS and CDR2 FQNEAQ. The length of the CDR3 is 16 residues. As DNA, the CDR3 is TGTGCCAGCAGCTTAGCTGTACTAGCGGGGGCCTACGAGCAGTACTTC. It is translated as CASSLAVLAGAYEQYF.

V gene TRBV2 combines with J gene TRBJ2-3, with 11 nucleotides matching TRBD2. CDR1 SNHLY and CDR2 FYNNEI come from the germline V gene. CDR3 length equals 15 residues. Unmatched junction bases numbered 9, after V lost 6 bases and J lost 7 bases. The CDR3 spells CASSETSGKKYTQYF. The CDR3 coding sequence is TGTGCCAGCAGCGAGACTAGCGGGAAGAAGTATACGCAGTATTTT.

Written as DNA, the CDR3 is TGTGCCAGCAGACAGGGGATGGGGTTCCAAGAGACCCAGTACTTC. It yields the protein CASRQGMGFQETQYF. The gene calls are TRBV2 and TRBJ2-5; TRBD1 aligns across 7 bases. The V segment lost 6 bases and the J segment 1 base; nucleotides outside the gene matches: 8. Germline V CDR1 and CDR2: SNHLY, FYNNEI. This CDR3 comprises 15 residues.

Points on this clone: This sample includes further DNA sequences coding for the same CDR3. The V gene is TRBV28, the J gene TRBJ2-5; 8 bases line up with TRBD2. Germline V gene data show CDR1 as MDHEN and CDR2 as SYDVKM. This CDR3 comprises 14 residues. The V gene end was trimmed by 5 bases and the J gene end by 5 bases; junction bases not matched to a gene: 7. CDR3 sequence: CASSRLAGGETQYF. The CDR3 DNA is TGTGCCAGCAGTCGTCTAGCGGGCGGCGAGACCCAGTACTTC.

The chain recombines TRBV6-1 with TRBJ2-3; the D gene is possibly TRBD2 (5 bases). Germline V gene lookup returns CDR1 MNHNS and CDR2 SASEGT. Trimming shortened V by 1 base and J by 11 bases, and 16 bases separated the two germline ends. The CDR3 runs to 14 residues. CDR3 bases: TGTGCCAGCAGTGAAGGTCCGGGGTGGATATGGCAGTATTTT. Amino acids: CASSEGPGWIWQYF.

The J gene is TRBJ1-5, the V gene TRBV6-5; D gene uncertain. This CDR3 has 14 residues. Germline V gene data show CDR1 as MNHEY and CDR2 as SVGAGI. The V end was cut by 8 bases, the J end by 1 base, with 12 bases between. DNA of the CDR3: TGTGCCAGCGCACCCGCTAGCAGCAATCAGCCCCAGCATTTT. This gives the protein CASAPASSNQPQHF.

V gene TRBV19 combines with J gene TRBJ2-1; 9 bases map to TRBD2. Germline CDR1 and CDR2: LNHDA and SQIVND (reference sequence). This CDR3 comprises 16 residues. V dropped 4 bases and J dropped 8; count of bases not matched to a gene: 12. The CDR3 DNA sequence: TGTGCCAGTAGTACAGATGCGGGAGGGCCAAGCGATGAGCAGTTCTTC. This gives the protein CASSTDAGGPSDEQFF.

The chain is built from TRBV19 and TRBJ2-1; maybe TRBD2 (5 bases). With 7 bases removed from V and 3 bases from J, the gap between germline ends came to 13 bases. Germline V lookup: CDR1 LNHDA, CDR2 SQIVND (reference sequence). The CDR3 spans 14 residues. The CDR3 here is CASKGSVYYNEQFF. The CDR3 DNA reads TGTGCCAGTAAAGGTAGCGTCTACTACAATGAGCAGTTCTTC. The full variable domain, completed using reference TRBV19 and TRBJ2-1, is DGGITQSPKYLFRKEGQNVTLSCEQNLNHDAMYWYRQDPGQGLRLIYYSQIVNDFQKGDIAEGYSVSREKKESFPLTVTSAQKNPTAFYLCASKGSVYYNEQFFGPGTRLTVL.

This clone was found a few times. The rearrangement joins TRBV30 to TRBJ2-5, with TRBD2 matching 13 bases. CDR3 size: 19 residues. Unmatched junction bases numbered 19, after V lost 4 bases and J lost 5 bases. CDR1 GTSNPN and CDR2 SVGIG come from the germline V gene (reference sequence). CDR3: CAWTTFGLAGDSGRETQYF. The DNA of the CDR3 is TGTGCCTGGACTACTTTTGGACTAGCGGGAGACTCGGGCAGGGAGACCCAGTACTTC.

In this sample, this clone turned up once. The chain is built from TRBV29-1 and TRBJ2-1; 7 bases fit TRBD2. CDR1 and CDR2 from the germline V gene are SQVTM and ANQGSEA. This CDR3 spans 12 amino acids. The CDR3 loop reads CSGEGKVGEQFF. In nucleotides, the CDR3 is TGCAGTGGGGAGGGAAAAGTAGGTGAGCAGTTCTTC.

The V gene is TRBV5-1, the J gene TRBJ1-5; 10 nucleotides match TRBD1. V trimming: 2 bases; J trimming: 0 bases; junction bases outside the gene matches: 2. The CDR3 is 16 amino acids. The germline CDR1 and CDR2 sequences are SGHRS and YFSETQ. The CDR3 DNA follows: TGCGCCAGCAGCTTCGGGACAGGGGATAGCAATCAGCCCCAGCATTTT. Protein sequence: CASSFGTGDSNQPQHF.

V gene TRBV7-2 combines with J gene TRBJ2-3; 10 nucleotides align to TRBD2. This CDR3 region has 16 residues. The V and J ends lost 1 base and 2 bases, in that order; junction bases with no gene match: 3. Germline CDR1 reads SGHTA; CDR2 reads FQGNSA. DNA for the CDR3: TGTGCCAGCAGCTTAGGACTAGCGGGTAACACAGATACGCAGTATTTT. Translated, it gives CASSLGLAGNTDTQYF.

The table lists this clone with a count of one. The genes are TRBV5-4 and TRBJ1-4; 8 bases are shared with TRBD1. The J segment lost 8 bases and the V segment lost 3 bases, leaving 3 bases of the junction unmatched. Germline V CDR1 and CDR2: SGHNT, YYREEE (reference sequence). This CDR3 has 13 amino acids. The CDR3 DNA reads as TGTGCCAGCAGCTCCAGGGGGCAGGAAAAACTGTTTTTT. Its translation is CASSSRGQEKLFF.

The chain has TRBV27 and TRBJ1-2; 11 bases are shared with TRBD1. Germline V gene lookup returns CDR1 MNHEY and CDR2 SMNVEV (reference sequence). J lost 3 bases, V lost 6 bases, and 3 bases had no gene match. The CDR3 is 14 residues long. In nucleotides, the CDR3 is TGTGCCAGCAGCGGACAGGGGGCCTACTATGGCTACACCTTC. Residues: CASSGQGAYYGYTF.

The rearrangement links TRBV5-8 to TRBJ2-6, with D maybe TRBD2 (7 bases). The CDR3 runs 18 residues. Per germline, CDR1 SGHTS and CDR2 YDEGEE. Deletions cut 4 bases from V and 0 bases from J, with 17 bases between. CDR3 in amino acids: CASSAERGGGSGANVLTF. The DNA for the CDR3 is TGTGCCAGCAGCGCCGAGAGAGGGGGGGGCTCTGGGGCCAACGTCCTGACTTTC.

The chain is built from TRBV7-2 and TRBJ2-3; D is possibly TRBD1 (5 bases). CDR3 length: 17 residues. V lost 7 bases and J 1 base, leaving 21 bases between the germline ends. Germline loops: CDR1 SGHTA, CDR2 FQGNSA. The CDR3 sequence is CASIVELGAGRTDTQYF. In DNA, the CDR3 is TGTGCCAGCATCGTTGAGCTTGGGGCAGGGCGCACAGATACGCAGTATTTT.

This chain uses TRBV19 with TRBJ2-7; 10 bases are a match to TRBD2. The CDR3 consists of 14 residues. V was clipped by 5 bases and J by 5 bases; unmatched bases: 6. CDR1 and CDR2 from the germline V gene are LNHDA and SQIVND (reference sequence). The CDR3 here is CASSPGLAMDEQYF. Here the CDR3 DNA reads TGTGCCAGTAGTCCGGGACTAGCGATGGACGAGCAGTACTTC.

V gene TRBV6-6 combines with J gene TRBJ2-7, with D maybe TRBD2 (6 bases). CDR1 is MNHNY, CDR2 SVGAGI, per germline (reference sequence). The CDR3 is 15 residues long. Trimming took 2 bases from V and 0 from J, leaving 11 bases between them. The CDR3 coding sequence is TGTGCCAGCAGTTACGATGGGGGGAGCTCCTACGAGCAGTACTTC. It yields the protein CASSYDGGSSYEQYF.

The chain employs TRBV6-5 and TRBJ2-7; TRBD1 agrees at 7 bases. J was trimmed by 2 bases and V by 2 bases; bases with no gene match: 9. Looked up from germline, CDR1 is MNHEY and CDR2 is SVGAGI. The CDR3 loop spans 16 amino acids. CDR3 nucleotide sequence: TGTGCCAGCAGTTACCCCCAAAACAGGGGTCCCTACGAGCAGTACTTC. Protein product: CASSYPQNRGPYEQYF.

The chain combines TRBV19 with TRBJ2-3; 7 nucleotides match TRBD2. Germline CDR1 LNHDA, CDR2 SQIVND (reference sequence). The J segment lost 3 bases and the V segment lost 1 base, leaving 1 base of the junction unmatched. The CDR3 has 14 amino acids. The CDR3 DNA reads as TGTGCCAGTAGTATAGGCGGGAGAACAGATACGCAGTATTTT. This translates into CASSIGGRTDTQYF.